The 15 T cell receptor beta chains reported below all come from one sample, sequenced in a study of regulatory T cells in long-lasting Graves disease. Time point given: newly diagnosed GD, antithyroid drugs for less than 3 months. Extracted PBMC RNA gave rise to the TCR library. Sequencing libraries for TCR beta were prepared with iRepertoire HTBI primers and Arm-PCR of CDR3 regions. Each CDR3 protein gets one entry after TCRdb re-called the multiplex PCR reads with MiXCR. The repertoire holds 550,000 to 600,000 distinct CDR3 sequences, with about 16% as singletons. The same specimen was also included in a second study, on T cells in Graves' hyperthyroidism and ophthalmopathy.

The specimen comprised peripheral blood mononuclear cells (PBMCs), sampled at new diagnosis, from a patient treated with antithyroid drugs. Every receptor here comes from a man aged 18 to 30 with Graves disease.

This clonotype appeared a few times. This chain joins TRBV5-4 and TRBJ2-5; D is perhaps TRBD1 or TRBD2 (5 bases each). The V gene's germline CDR1 is SGHNT and CDR2 YYREEE (reference sequence). V dropped 7 bases and J dropped 0 bases, with 10 bases sitting between them. The CDR3 has 13 residues. The chain's CDR3 is CASLGTDQETQYF. The CDR3 nucleotides read TGTGCCAGCCTCGGGACGGACCAAGAGACCCAGTACTTC. Full variable domain (rest looked up from reference TRBV5-4 and TRBJ2-5): ETGVTQSPTHLIKTRGQQVTLRCSSQSGHNTVSWYQQALGQGPQFIFQYYREEENGRGNFPPRFSGLQFPNYSSELNVNALELDDSALYLCASLGTDQETQYFGPGTRLLVL.

J is TRBJ2-2 and V is TRBV20-1; 7 positions match TRBD2. The V and J ends lost 6 bases and 6 bases, in that order; junction bases with no gene match: 10. The CDR3 is 14 residues long. Germline CDR1 and CDR2: DFQATT and SNEGSKA (reference sequence). The CDR3 nucleotides read TGCAGTGCCCCCGGGGAGGGGACCTCCGGGGAGCTGTTTTTT. It specifies CSAPGEGTSGELFF.

Only a few counts were recorded for this clonotype. The CDR3 sequence: CATSRGMLNYEQYF. DNA of the CDR3: TGTGCCACCAGCAGAGGTATGCTTAACTACGAGCAGTACTTC. The chain combines TRBV15 with TRBJ2-7; no clear D gene. The CDR3 sequence is 14 residues long. Germline CDR1 and CDR2: LNHNV and YYDKDF (reference sequence). The V gene lost 1 base and the J gene lost 3 bases, with 10 bases spanning the gap.

At least ten counts were recorded for this clonotype. The genes are TRBV6-5 and TRBJ2-2, with unresolved D. The V gene's germline CDR1 is MNHEY and CDR2 SVGAGI. The ends were cut back, 2 bases at V and 1 base at J, with 11 bases in the middle. The CDR3 runs to 16 residues. The CDR3 coding sequence is TGTGCCAGCAGTTACGCCAGTTTAGGGAACACCGGGGAGCTGTTTTTT. This sequence encodes CASSYASLGNTGELFF.

This clonotype was observed many times. V is TRBV12-3 or TRBV12-4 and J is TRBJ2-4, with 7 nucleotides matching TRBD1. The length of the CDR3 is 16 residues. The V gene end was trimmed by 7 bases and the J gene end by 3 bases; junction bases not matched to a gene: 12. CDR3 sequence reads: CASNSRGPGGKNIQYF. Here the CDR3 DNA reads TGTGCCAGCAATTCCCGTGGCCCAGGGGGCAAAAACATTCAGTACTTC.

This clonotype was found many times. The genes are TRBV6-2 or TRBV6-3 and TRBJ1-1, with 7 bases matching TRBD1. CDR3 length: 14 amino acids. CDR1 is MNHEY, CDR2 SVGEGT, per germline. After removal of 5 bases from V and 4 bases from J, the junction contained 7 bases not matched to a gene. CDR3 in DNA: TGTGCCAGCAGTAAGACAGGGAGGTCCACTGAAGCTTTCTTT. Translation: CASSKTGRSTEAFF.

Points on this clonotype: Being one base from a much bigger clone, this may be a read error. The chain couples TRBV28 to TRBJ2-2, with 7 bases that match TRBD1. The CDR3 length is 14 residues. CDR1 is MDHEN and CDR2 is SYDVKM in the germline V gene. CDR3 residues: CASGFYRGAGELFF. The CDR3, as DNA: TGTGCCAGCGGTTTTTACAGGGGAGCCGGGGAGCTGTTTTTT. Full variable domain (remainder filled in from reference TRBV28 and TRBJ2-2): DVKVTQSSRYLVKRTGEKVFLECVQDMDHENMFWYRQDPGLGLRLIYFSYDVKMKEKGDIPEGYSVSREKKERFSLILESASTNQTSMYLCASGFYRGAGELFFGEGSRLTVL.

The gene calls are TRBV5-1 and TRBJ2-2; 7 bases are a match to TRBD1. CDR3 length equals 16 residues. CDR1 SGHRS and CDR2 YFSETQ come from the germline V gene. V gave up 1 base and J gave up 9 bases; unmatched junction bases: 12. This CDR3 reads CASSLRDSNGARELFF. CDR3 nucleotides: TGCGCCAGCAGCTTGAGGGACAGCAACGGGGCCCGGGAGCTGTTTTTT.

This clonotype was seen ten or more times. The chain uses TRBV12-3 or TRBV12-4 and TRBJ2-3, with D possibly matching TRBD1 (5 bases). Deletions cut 5 bases from V and 4 bases from J, with 10 bases between. CDR3 length equals 13 residues. CDR3 sequence (DNA): TGTGCCAGCAGTCCCCAGGGCCCAGATACGCAGTATTTT. Protein sequence: CASSPQGPDTQYF.

As regards this clonotype: Given a much more abundant clone one base away, this may be a read error. A read error is likely, as this CDR3 ends without the conserved phenylalanine or tryptophan. This chain joins TRBV18 and TRBJ1-4; a possible D gene is TRBD1 (5 bases). CDR3 size: 14 residues. Between the trimmed V and J ends, which lost 2 bases and 5 bases, there was a span of 9 bases. Per germline, CDR1 KGHSH and CDR2 LQKENI. The CDR3 spells CASSPSRGNEKLFC. The CDR3 bases are TGTGCCAGCTCACCATCGCGGGGGAATGAAAAACTGTTTTGT.

Ten or more counts support this clonotype. J is TRBJ2-7 and V is TRBV30, with unresolved D. The germline gives CDR1 GTSNPN, CDR2 SVGIG (reference sequence). V shed 0 bases and J shed 4 bases, with 7 bases lying between them. This CDR3 is built from 12 residues. The CDR3: CAWSVVQYEQYF. The CDR3 DNA reads as TGTGCCTGGAGTGTCGTCCAATACGAGCAGTACTTC.

This clonotype was detected a few times. This chain uses TRBV20-1 with TRBJ2-2, with TRBD2 identical over 10 bases. Germline lookup yields CDR1 DFQATT and CDR2 SNEGSKA (reference sequence). The V gene end was trimmed by 5 bases and the J gene end by 2 bases; junction bases not matched to a gene: 5. The CDR3 runs 15 residues. CDR3: CSADLAGANTGELFF. Written as DNA, the CDR3 is TGCAGTGCTGATCTAGCGGGAGCTAACACCGGGGAGCTGTTTTTT.

This clonotype was observed a few times. CDR3 residues: CASSLRRTGREQYF. Written as DNA, the CDR3 is TGTGCCAGCAGCTTAAGAAGGACAGGGCGGGAGCAGTACTTC. J is TRBJ2-7 and V is TRBV7-3; the match to TRBD1 covers 8 bases. V lost 1 base to trimming and J lost 7 bases; unmatched junction nucleotides: 6. CDR1 and CDR2 (germline): SGHTA, FQGTGA. The CDR3 is 14 residues long.

As for this clonotype: Just one base apart from a much larger clone, this may be a read error. The chain carries TRBV7-9 and TRBJ2-5; weak D call: TRBD2 (6 bases). This CDR3 has 16 residues. V was clipped by 6 bases and J by 7 bases, with 24 bases between them. The germline V gene has CDR1 SEHNR and CDR2 FQNEAQ (reference sequence). The CDR3 DNA reads as TGTGCCAGCAGTCATTCACAGACTAGTTGGTTTGGGACCCAGTACTTC. Its translation: CASSHSQTSWFGTQYF.

The gene calls are TRBV7-9 and TRBJ2-7, with 7 nucleotides matching TRBD2. Looked up from germline, CDR1 is SEHNR and CDR2 is FQNEAQ (reference sequence). This CDR3 region has 12 residues. V lost 3 bases, J lost 7 bases, and 3 bases stayed unmatched. CDR3 bases: TGTGCCAGCAGCTTTGGGGAGGGGGAGCAGTACTTC. Encoded protein: CASSFGEGEQYF.